The 5 T cell receptor beta chains presented below share a single source sample, sequenced in a study of CD8+CD57+ T cells in acquired aplastic anemia. The template for TCR beta VDJ and CDR3 sequence profiling was genomic DNA. TCRdb reprocessed the reads via MiXCR and lists one record per CDR3 protein. The data contain around 170,000 distinct CDR3 sequences, just under 65% of them singletons. Sequencing used sorted CD4+, CD8+, or CD8+CD57+ T cells (not recorded which) from PBMCs. The receptors originated from a human donor in good health.

This clonotype appeared once. The V gene is TRBV5-1, the J gene TRBJ2-7; TRBD1 aligns across 8 bases. Germline V gene data show CDR1 as SGHRS and CDR2 as YFSETQ. The CDR3 sequence is 14 residues long. The junction had 3 bases not matched to a gene; V was cut back by 4 bases and J by 0 bases. The CDR3 here is CASSPTGASYEQYF. The CDR3 coding sequence is TGCGCCAGCAGCCCGACAGGGGCCTCCTACGAGCAGTACTTC.

V and J are TRBV2 and TRBJ1-2; D may be TRBD1 (5 bases). V shed 6 bases and J shed 2 bases, with 19 bases lying between them. The CDR3 length is 16 residues. Germline CDR1 is SNHLY and CDR2 is FYNNEI. The CDR3 region has the DNA TGTGCCAGCAGCTTAGTCGGGCAGGGAGGGAACTATGGCTACACCTTC. Protein sequence: CASSLVGQGGNYGYTF.

The V call is TRBV7-2, the J call TRBJ2-2; the match to TRBD1 covers 7 bases. This CDR3 is built from 15 residues. Germline-derived CDR1 and CDR2 are SGHTA and FQGNSA. V trimming: 5 bases; J trimming: 9 bases; junction bases outside the gene matches: 12. CDR3 in DNA: TGTGCCAGCAGCATCAGGACAGGTAGTTGGAGGGAGCTGTTTTTT. Its protein product is CASSIRTGSWRELFF.

V gene TRBV20-1 combines with J gene TRBJ2-6; 7 bases line up with TRBD2. J was trimmed by 1 base and V by 5 bases; bases with no gene match: 11. The CDR3 has 17 amino acids. From germline, CDR1 is DFQATT and CDR2 SNEGSKA (reference sequence). The CDR3 reads CSAGMWWEGSGANVLTF. The CDR3 DNA follows: TGCAGTGCTGGCATGTGGTGGGAGGGGTCTGGGGCCAACGTCCTGACTTTC.

The chain uses TRBV2 and TRBJ2-5; the D gene is possibly TRBD2 (6 bases). Trimming removed 6 bases at V and 3 bases at J, with 20 bases between. The germline gives CDR1 SNHLY, CDR2 FYNNEI. This CDR3 has 16 residues. CDR3 nucleotides: TGTGCCAGCAGCTTTAAGACTTCCTGGACTAAAGAGACCCAGTACTTC. Its translation: CASSFKTSWTKETQYF.